The rows below give T cell receptor beta chains drawn from one sample of a study of blood T cell repertoires in COVID-19. TCRdb's copy holds only in-frame clones and misses some; the assay was immunoSEQ multiplex PCR. This table has 100,000 to 150,000 clones, approximately 82% appearing once. The sequenced material came from peripheral blood. Receptors originate from a man in his forties with active or convalescent COVID-19. The CDR3 runs from the conserved cysteine through the conserved F or W. A D gene is named only where the DNA matches it firmly. Clone sizes are given selectively: once, few, many, or a class where the clone is expanded.

>TRBV11-2|-|TRBJ1-4|-
TGTGCCAGCAGCTTGTCCGACGCCAGCGGGCTGTTTTTT
CASSLSDASGLFF
>TRBV29-1|TRBD1|TRBJ2-7|-
TGCAGCGTTATACTGACAGGGGGCTACGAGCAGTACTTC
CSVILTGGYEQYF
>TRBV30|-|TRBJ1-1|few
TGTGCCTGGAGTCAGGGAAACACTGAAGCTTTCTTT
CAWSQGNTEAFF
>TRBV6-5|TRBD1|TRBJ2-7|-
TGTGCCAGCATGAAACAGGACAGGGAAACCCACGAGCAGTACTTC
CASMKQDRETHEQYF
>TRBV5-4|-|TRBJ1-2|-
TGTGCCAGCAGCCCCATTAAAGAGGGGGTGAGGGGCTACACCTTC
CASSPIKEGVRGYTF
>TRBV3-1/TRBV3-2|-|TRBJ1-1|once
TGTGCCAGCAGCCAAGATCGTGCAGGGATTAACACTGAAGCTTTCTTT
CASSQDRAGINTEAFF
>TRBV10-3|-|TRBJ1-5|-
TGTGCCATCAGTGAGTCTAGGGGAAGCAATCAGCCCCAGCATTTT
CAISESRGSNQPQHF
>TRBV5-6|-|TRBJ1-4|-
TGTGCCAGCAGCCGGTGGTTTACTAATGAAAAACTGTTTTTT
CASSRWFTNEKLFF
>TRBV19|TRBD1|TRBJ1-5|-
TGTGCCAGCACCTACGCTTCACAGGGGATCCCTCTCCGTAGCAATCAGCCCCAGCATTTT
CASTYASQGIPLRSNQPQHF
>TRBV19|-|TRBJ2-4|-
TGTGCCAGTAGTATAGGACTAGAGAACATTCAGTACTTC
CASSIGLENIQYF
>TRBV30|-|TRBJ1-5|few
TGTGCCTGGAGTGTAGGGGTGAGTTTCAATCAGCCCCAGCATTTT
CAWSVGVSFNQPQHF
>TRBV4-3|-|TRBJ1-2|few
TGCGCCAGCAGTCAGGGGACGCACTATGGCTACACCTTC
CASSQGTHYGYTF
>TRBV16|-|TRBJ1-1|many
TGTGCCAGCAGCCAATACAAGAACACTGAAGCTTTCTTT
CASSQYKNTEAFF
>TRBV7-2|-|TRBJ1-5|-
TGTGCCATCGGGAGTAGCAATCAGCCCCAGCATTTT
CAIGSSNQPQHF
>TRBV30|-|TRBJ2-5|once
TGTGCCTGGAGTTCCGGACTGGGGACCCAGTACTTC
CAWSSGLGTQYF
>TRBV18|TRBD1|TRBJ2-7|-
TGTGCCAGCTCACCACTCACAGGGGGGCCCTACGAGCAGTACTTC
CASSPLTGGPYEQYF
>TRBV9|-|TRBJ2-7|-
TGTGCCAGCAGCGTAGTCGAAAGGGGGAAGCAGTACTTC
CASSVVERGKQYF
>TRBV7-3|TRBD2|TRBJ2-2|few
TGTGCCAGCAGCCGCGGGGGGGCACAAACCGGGGAGCTGTTTTTT
CASSRGGAQTGELFF
>TRBV7-2|TRBD2|TRBJ2-2|-
TGTGCCAGCAGCTTATCGGCTAGCGGGGGGGGCACCGGGGAGCTGTTTTTT
CASSLSASGGGTGELFF
>TRBV5-4|TRBD1|TRBJ1-1|-
TGTGCCAGCAGCCCCGGGGACAGGGTCTTGGGCTCTGAAGCTTTCTTT
CASSPGDRVLGSEAFF
>TRBV7-2|-|TRBJ1-2|-
TGTGCCAGCAGCTTACCGACTAAAATCTACAGGGATGGCTACACCTTC
CASSLPTKIYRDGYTF
>TRBV7-8|-|TRBJ2-2|-
TGTGCCAGCAGCTTTTTGGGGGCAATCACCGGGGAGCTGTTTTTT
CASSFLGAITGELFF
>TRBV30|-|TRBJ1-5|-
TGTGCCTGGAGTCAAGGGGATCAGCCCCAGCATTTT
CAWSQGDQPQHF
>TRBV6-2/TRBV6-3|-|TRBJ1-1|-
TGTGCCAGCAGTTACTCGAGATGGAACACTGAAGCTTTCTTT
CASSYSRWNTEAFF
>TRBV21-1|-|TRBJ2-2|-
TGTGCCAGCAGTTCAGATAGCGGGGGGGTAAACACCGGGGAGCTGTTTTTT
CASSSDSGGVNTGELFF
>TRBV7-2|TRBD1|TRBJ1-6|-
TGTGCCAGCAGCCTGGGACAGGAACATTCACCCCTCCACTTT
CASSLGQEHSPLHF
>TRBV4-2|TRBD1|TRBJ2-1|-
TGTGCCAGCAGCCAAGATCGGGACAGTTCTGAGCAGTTCTTC
CASSQDRDSSEQFF
>TRBV19|-|TRBJ1-4|-
TGTGCCAGTAGTATCGGGAGGGGGAATAATGAAAAACTGTTTTTT
CASSIGRGNNEKLFF
>TRBV7-3|-|TRBJ2-6|once
TGTGCCAGCAGCCCACAGGGTGGTCTAGGGGCCAACGTCCTGACTTTC
CASSPQGGLGANVLTF
>TRBV30|TRBD1|TRBJ1-6|few
TGTGCCTTCCGGGACAGCGGCGGGACACCCCTCCACTTT
CAFRDSGGTPLHF
>TRBV7-8|-|TRBJ2-1|few
TGTGCCAGCAGCTTAGCGCGAGGGAATGAGCAGTTCTTC
CASSLARGNEQFF
>TRBV11-1|TRBD2|TRBJ2-7|-
TGTGCCAGCAGCCCCGGGGGAGCGGGGAGCTACGAGCAGTACTTC
CASSPGGAGSYEQYF
>TRBV6-1|TRBD2|TRBJ2-1|-
TGTGCCAGCAGTGAAGGAATTGAGCGGGGGGGCAATGAGCAGTTCTTC
CASSEGIERGGNEQFF
>TRBV6-1|-|TRBJ2-7|-
TGTGCCAGCAGTGAAGTGCCGAGCTACGAGCAGTACTTC
CASSEVPSYEQYF
>TRBV6-5|-|TRBJ1-2|-
TGTGCCACTCAGAGGCAGAGTTATGGCTACACCTTC
CATQRQSYGYTF
>TRBV4-2|-|TRBJ1-4|-
TGTGCCAGCAGCCAAGATCTAGGGGCAGGTCGGAATGAAAAACTGTTTTTT
CASSQDLGAGRNEKLFF
>TRBV10-3|-|TRBJ1-2|-
TGTGCCATCAGGGGGCGAAGTGACGGCTACACCTTC
CAIRGRSDGYTF
>TRBV14|TRBD1|TRBJ1-1|-
TGTGCCAGCAGCGCACAGGGGGTTACTGAAGCTTTCTTT
CASSAQGVTEAFF
>TRBV14|-|TRBJ1-2|-
TGTGCCAGCAGCCAAGTTGGCACAGGATTCTATGGCTACACCTTC
CASSQVGTGFYGYTF
>TRBV7-2|TRBD2|TRBJ2-3|-
TGTGCCAGCAGCTCAGGACGGGGGGGCACAGATACGCAGTATTTT
CASSSGRGGTDTQYF
>TRBV5-6|-|TRBJ1-4|-
TGTGCCAGCAGCTATGGCGGTGGTAATGAAAAACTGTTTTTT
CASSYGGGNEKLFF
>TRBV12-3/TRBV12-4|-|TRBJ1-6|-
TGTGCCAGTAAGGGGGATTCACCCCTCCACTTT
CASKGDSPLHF
>TRBV12-3/TRBV12-4|-|TRBJ2-2|-
TGTGCCAGCAGTTTGCTAGCCTCCGGGGAGCTGTTTTTT
CASSLLASGELFF
>TRBV30|TRBD1|TRBJ1-6|-
TGTGCCTGGGGACAGGGGATACGCAATTCACCCCTCCACTTT
CAWGQGIRNSPLHF
>TRBV7-8|TRBD1|TRBJ2-3|-
TGTGCCAGCATGAGACAGGGGGCCGGAGATACGCAGTATTTT
CASMRQGAGDTQYF
>TRBV18|-|TRBJ1-3|few
TGTGCCAGCTCACCAGTCGAATCTGGGAGGAACGGAAACACCATATATTTT
CASSPVESGRNGNTIYF
>TRBV24-1|TRBD1|TRBJ2-1|-
TGTGCCACCAGTGATACCGGGACAGGGGGGAATGAGCAGTTCTTC
CATSDTGTGGNEQFF
>TRBV6-5|TRBD1|TRBJ1-5|-
TGTGCCAGCAGTTCCAATTACAGGGGCCGAAATCAGCCCCAGCATTTT
CASSSNYRGRNQPQHF
>TRBV4-3|-|TRBJ2-3|few
TGCGCCAGCAGCCAGGAAGGGCCTAGCAAACCCACAGATACGCAGTATTTT
CASSQEGPSKPTDTQYF
>TRBV3-1/TRBV3-2|-|TRBJ1-4|-
TGTGCCAGCAGCCTAAGAAAGCCAGGGAATGAAAAACTGTTTTTT
CASSLRKPGNEKLFF
>TRBV3-1/TRBV3-2|TRBD2|TRBJ2-3|-
TGTGCCAGCAGACGCACTAGCGGGGGCACAGATACGCAGTATTTT
CASRRTSGGTDTQYF
>TRBV5-5|-|TRBJ2-2|-
TGTGCCAGCAGCTTGTTGGCAGGGGTCACCGGGGAGCTGTTTTTT
CASSLLAGVTGELFF
>TRBV5-1|-|TRBJ2-7|-
TGCGCCAGCAGCCCTGGGGGGGCGCGTCCCTACGAGCAGTACTTC
CASSPGGARPYEQYF
>TRBV9|-|TRBJ2-7|few
TGTGCCAGCAGCGTTGATGGGCAGGGCTACGAGCAGTACTTC
CASSVDGQGYEQYF
>TRBV7-8|-|TRBJ1-3|once
TGTGCCAGCAGCTTCGGCAGGGCTTCGTTGGACACCATATATTTT
CASSFGRASLDTIYF
>TRBV10-1|-|TRBJ2-3|-
TGCGCCAGCAGTGAGTCGGGTTCCAGGGGTGATACGCAGTATTTT
CASSESGSRGDTQYF
>TRBV27|-|TRBJ1-1|once
TGTGCCAGCAGCACATTGAACACTGAAGCTTTCTTT
CASSTLNTEAFF
>TRBV6-1|TRBD2|TRBJ2-1|-
TGTGCCAGCAGTGACACGGGGGGGCCCTATGAGCAGTTCTTC
CASSDTGGPYEQFF
>TRBV6-5|TRBD1|TRBJ1-2|-
TGTGCCAGCAGCCCAACAGGGGTCCTCTATGGCTACACCTTC
CASSPTGVLYGYTF